This TCR beta chain was obtained from a study of technical replicates of blood from four donors. Measured with immunoSEQ multiplex PCR; TCRdb has only the in-frame clones, and not every one. This table has about 94,000 clones, approximately 96% appearing once. The CDR3 runs to 12 residues. V lost 3 bases, J lost 7 bases, and 7 bases lay in between. Germline loops: CDR1 MDHEN, CDR2 SYDVKM. The genes are TRBV28 and TRBJ2-1, with unresolved D. Sequenced input: T cells isolated from PBMCs. This clonotype was obtained from a human donor in good health. The CDR3 nucleotides read TGTGCCAGCAGTTTGTCTCTAAATGAGCAGTTCTTC. It translates to CASSLSLNEQFF.